This T cell receptor (beta chain) was found in a study of cytotoxic CD8 clonotypes in ibrutinib-treated CLL. A word on this clone: What it recognizes is unknown.

Study observations and caveats: At baseline, clonality was higher than in age-matched healthy donors and correlated with CD8+ counts.

Sequenced by immunoSEQ multiplex PCR; TCRdb stores in-frame clones only, minus some. In the table there are over 100,000 clones, approximately 85% of which are singletons. V lost 3 bases and J 5 bases, leaving 14 bases between the germline ends. Germline V gives CDR1 SGHRS, CDR2 YFSETQ. The CDR3 has 14 residues. The receptor comes from a human donor with chronic lymphocytic leukemia. The chain is built from TRBV5-1 and TRBJ1-2; tentatively, D is TRBD1 (5 bases). The material sequenced was PBMCs, taken after 24 months of ibrutinib treatment. CDR3 in DNA: TGCGCCAGCAGCTCGGACACGGGGGGATATGGCTACACCTTC. It specifies CASSSDTGGYGYTF. Variable domain in full (rest from reference TRBV5-1 and TRBJ1-2): KAGVTQTPRYLIKTRGQQVTLSCSPISGHRSVSWYQQTPGQGLQFLFEYFSETQRNKGNFPGRFSGRQFSNSRSEMNVSTLELGDSALYLCASSSDTGGYGYTFGSGTRLTVV.